A selection of T cell receptor beta chains follows, all from one sample in a study of radiation and T cells in renal cell carcinoma. This table comes from immunoSEQ multiplex PCR, and its TCRdb copy is limited to in-frame clones, with some not included. The table has 25,000 to 30,000 clones, approximately 84% seen once; the top ten hold about a third. The sequencing here drew on blood, taken from a patient whose treatment included radiotherapy and nephrectomy. The receptors originated from a man aged 60 to 75 with renal cell carcinoma. Both conserved end residues are part of each CDR3. Fields, in order: clone size, D gene, J gene, V gene, CDR3 length, CDR3 protein, CDR3 DNA. A D gene is named only where the DNA matches it firmly. Expanded clones get a size class; other rows say once, few or many, or leave the size out.

abundance: .
d_gene: .
j_gene: TRBJ2-1
v_gene: TRBV7-9
len: 17
CDR3aa: CASSLGGASLSYNEQFF
CDR3nt: TGTGCCAGCAGCTTAGGAGGGGCTAGCCTCTCCTACAATGAGCAGTTCTTC

abundance: .
d_gene: TRBD1
j_gene: TRBJ1-2
v_gene: TRBV9
len: 16
CDR3aa: CASSVDPGTGTYGYTF
CDR3nt: TGTGCCAGCAGCGTCGACCCGGGGACAGGGACTTATGGCTACACCTTC

abundance: .
d_gene: .
j_gene: TRBJ2-7
v_gene: TRBV10-3
len: 15
CDR3aa: CAISEGVAETYEQYF
CDR3nt: TGTGCCATCAGTGAGGGGGTAGCGGAAACCTACGAGCAGTACTTC

abundance: few
d_gene: .
j_gene: TRBJ1-2
v_gene: TRBV5-4
len: 14
CDR3aa: CASSVGEAGYGYTF
CDR3nt: TGTGCCAGCAGCGTGGGGGAGGCCGGCTATGGCTACACCTTC

abundance: once
d_gene: .
j_gene: TRBJ1-1
v_gene: TRBV18
len: 13
CDR3aa: CASSLSTDTEAFF
CDR3nt: TGTGCCAGCTCACTTTCGACGGACACTGAAGCTTTCTTT

abundance: .
d_gene: .
j_gene: TRBJ2-7
v_gene: TRBV7-2
len: 15
CDR3aa: CASSRGGSGSYEQYF
CDR3nt: TGTGCCAGCAGTCGAGGGGGTAGCGGTTCCTACGAGCAGTACTTC

abundance: .
d_gene: .
j_gene: TRBJ1-6
v_gene: TRBV7-8
len: 15
CDR3aa: CASSLVALGNSPLHF
CDR3nt: TGTGCCAGCAGCTTAGTAGCATTGGGGAATTCACCCCTCCACTTT

abundance: .
d_gene: TRBD2
j_gene: TRBJ2-7
v_gene: TRBV6-5
len: 13
CDR3aa: CASSHPAGGEQYF
CDR3nt: TGTGCCAGCAGTCACCCCGCCGGGGGGGAGCAGTACTTC

abundance: .
d_gene: TRBD2
j_gene: TRBJ2-1
v_gene: TRBV27
len: 15
CDR3aa: CASSLVAGARNEQFF
CDR3nt: TGTGCCAGCAGTCTGGTGGCGGGAGCCCGCAATGAGCAGTTCTTC

abundance: .
d_gene: .
j_gene: TRBJ2-7
v_gene: TRBV5-4
len: 16
CDR3aa: CASSLEGVRRSYEQYF
CDR3nt: TGTGCCAGCAGCTTGGAGGGGGTTCGAAGATCCTACGAGCAGTACTTC

abundance: .
d_gene: TRBD1
j_gene: TRBJ2-1
v_gene: TRBV2
len: 13
CDR3aa: CASSLTGNNEQFF
CDR3nt: TGTGCCAGCAGCCTGACAGGGAACAATGAGCAGTTCTTC

abundance: .
d_gene: .
j_gene: TRBJ2-1
v_gene: TRBV5-6
len: 15
CDR3aa: CASSFYSISYNEQFF
CDR3nt: TGTGCCAGCAGCTTTTATTCCATCTCCTACAATGAGCAGTTCTTC

abundance: .
d_gene: TRBD1
j_gene: TRBJ2-1
v_gene: TRBV10-3
len: 14
CDR3aa: CATNPGQGGYEQFF
CDR3nt: TGTGCCACCAACCCGGGACAGGGCGGTTATGAGCAGTTCTTC

abundance: .
d_gene: TRBD2
j_gene: TRBJ2-7
v_gene: TRBV7-9
len: 14
CDR3aa: CASTLAGVHYEQYF
CDR3nt: TGTGCCAGCACTCTAGCGGGAGTGCACTACGAGCAGTACTTC

abundance: few
d_gene: TRBD1
j_gene: TRBJ1-4
v_gene: TRBV4-1
len: 15
CDR3aa: CASSQDYRGPRKLFF
CDR3nt: TGCGCCAGCAGCCAAGATTACAGGGGGCCCCGAAAACTGTTTTTT

abundance: .
d_gene: TRBD1
j_gene: TRBJ1-2
v_gene: TRBV2
len: 15
CDR3aa: CASSARDRGGYGYTF
CDR3nt: TGTGCCAGCAGTGCCCGGGACAGGGGAGGCTATGGCTACACCTTC

abundance: .
d_gene: .
j_gene: TRBJ2-3
v_gene: TRBV29-1
len: 14
CDR3aa: CSPQEVGKGDTQYF
CDR3nt: TGCAGCCCCCAGGAGGTTGGCAAGGGAGATACGCAGTATTTT

abundance: .
d_gene: .
j_gene: TRBJ2-5
v_gene: TRBV9
len: 13
CDR3aa: CASSPGAQETQYF
CDR3nt: TGTGCCAGCAGCCCTGGGGCTCAAGAGACCCAGTACTTC

abundance: .
d_gene: TRBD2
j_gene: TRBJ2-1
v_gene: TRBV7-9
len: 16
CDR3aa: CASSYTPGEGRNEQFF
CDR3nt: TGTGCCAGCAGCTATACGCCGGGGGAGGGAAGGAATGAGCAGTTCTTC

abundance: .
d_gene: .
j_gene: TRBJ2-4
v_gene: TRBV7-2
len: 15
CDR3aa: CASSLALRGLNIQYF
CDR3nt: TGTGCCAGCAGCTTAGCTTTGCGGGGACTCAACATTCAGTACTTC

abundance: .
d_gene: TRBD2
j_gene: TRBJ2-3
v_gene: TRBV7-2
len: 16
CDR3aa: CASSPRTRTGTDTQYF
CDR3nt: TGTGCCAGCAGCCCCAGGACTAGAACAGGCACAGATACGCAGTATTTT

abundance: .
d_gene: .
j_gene: TRBJ1-2
v_gene: TRBV5-1
len: 15
CDR3aa: CASSPGGTGAYGYTF
CDR3nt: TGCGCCAGCAGCCCGGGGGGGACTGGGGCCTATGGCTACACCTTC

abundance: few
d_gene: .
j_gene: TRBJ1-1
v_gene: TRBV4-1
len: 14
CDR3aa: CASSPIAPSARAFF
CDR3nt: TGCGCCAGCAGCCCTATAGCGCCCTCAGCTAGGGCTTTCTTT

abundance: .
d_gene: TRBD2
j_gene: TRBJ2-2
v_gene: TRBV5-1
len: 16
CDR3aa: CASSQAAGVYTGELFF
CDR3nt: TGCGCCAGCAGCCAAGCAGCGGGAGTCTACACCGGGGAGCTGTTTTTT

abundance: once
d_gene: .
j_gene: TRBJ2-7
v_gene: TRBV5-5
len: 14
CDR3aa: CASSLQGPPYEQYF
CDR3nt: TGTGCCAGCAGCCTCCAGGGGCCCCCCTACGAGCAGTACTTC

abundance: .
d_gene: .
j_gene: TRBJ2-1
v_gene: TRBV5-1
len: 12
CDR3aa: CASSLEGYEQFF
CDR3nt: TGCGCCAGCAGCTTGGAGGGGTATGAGCAGTTCTTC

abundance: .
d_gene: .
j_gene: TRBJ1-1
v_gene: TRBV12-2
len: 17
CDR3aa: CASRPQVNEGAYTEAFF
CDR3nt: TGTGCAAGTCGCCCACAGGTAAATGAGGGAGCATACACTGAAGCTTTCTTT

abundance: .
d_gene: TRBD1
j_gene: TRBJ2-7
v_gene: TRBV6-1
len: 13
CDR3aa: CAGGDGTVYEQYF
CDR3nt: TGTGCCGGCGGTGATGGGACAGTCTACGAGCAGTACTTC

abundance: .
d_gene: .
j_gene: TRBJ1-2
v_gene: TRBV6-5
len: 15
CDR3aa: CASSYFRASMISYTF
CDR3nt: TGTGCCAGCAGTTACTTCCGAGCCTCTATGATTAGCTACACCTTC

abundance: .
d_gene: .
j_gene: TRBJ2-7
v_gene: TRBV14
len: 16
CDR3aa: CASSQTPGIDSYEQYF
CDR3nt: TGTGCCAGCAGCCAAACCCCAGGGATCGACTCCTACGAGCAGTACTTC

abundance: few
d_gene: .
j_gene: TRBJ2-1
v_gene: TRBV10-1
len: 12
CDR3aa: CASSSKKGRQFF
CDR3nt: TGCGCCAGCAGTAGTAAAAAGGGTAGACAGTTCTTC

abundance: .
d_gene: TRBD1
j_gene: TRBJ1-4
v_gene: TRBV27
len: 15
CDR3aa: CASSSPDRGNEKLFF
CDR3nt: TGTGCCAGCAGTTCCCCGGACAGGGGGAATGAAAAACTGTTTTTT

abundance: .
d_gene: TRBD1
j_gene: TRBJ1-5
v_gene: TRBV6-4
len: 15
CDR3aa: CASSPGTGSNQPQHF
CDR3nt: TGTGCCAGCAGCCCCGGGACAGGGTCCAATCAGCCCCAGCATTTT

abundance: .
d_gene: .
j_gene: TRBJ2-7
v_gene: TRBV7-8
len: 15
CDR3aa: CASSVRGGGSYEQYF
CDR3nt: TGTGCCAGCAGCGTCCGCGGAGGGGGCTCCTACGAGCAGTACTTC

abundance: .
d_gene: TRBD1
j_gene: TRBJ1-2
v_gene: TRBV5-1
len: 16
CDR3aa: CASSLGEDRFAYGYTF
CDR3nt: TGCGCCAGCAGCTTGGGAGAGGACAGGTTTGCCTATGGCTACACCTTC

abundance: .
d_gene: .
j_gene: TRBJ1-1
v_gene: TRBV7-8
len: 15
CDR3aa: CASSLARLGDTEAFF
CDR3nt: TGTGCCAGCAGCTTAGCGCGTTTGGGGGACACTGAAGCTTTCTTT

abundance: once
d_gene: .
j_gene: TRBJ1-2
v_gene: TRBV5-6
len: 16
CDR3aa: CASSLDPGGIDYGYTF
CDR3nt: TGTGCCAGCAGCTTGGACCCCGGGGGAATCGACTATGGCTACACCTTC

abundance: .
d_gene: .
j_gene: TRBJ2-7
v_gene: TRBV7-2
len: 14
CDR3aa: CASSLGEQVWKQYF
CDR3nt: TGTGCCAGCAGCTTAGGCGAACAGGTCTGGAAGCAGTACTTC

abundance: .
d_gene: TRBD1
j_gene: TRBJ1-1
v_gene: TRBV2
len: 13
CDR3aa: CASSRQGDTEAFF
CDR3nt: TGTGCCAGCAGTCGACAGGGGGACACTGAAGCTTTCTTT

abundance: .
d_gene: .
j_gene: TRBJ1-5
v_gene: TRBV10-3
len: 16
CDR3aa: CAISPRDWTAGQPQHF
CDR3nt: TGTGCCATCAGTCCCCGGGACTGGACGGCGGGTCAGCCCCAGCATTTT